The next 5 T cell receptor beta chains were all read from a single sample in a study of blood T cell repertoires in COVID-19 (dated by TCRdb to between 2020 and 2021). The protocol used for the library was the immunoSEQ multiplex PCR assay. TCRdb provides this immuneACCESS table in a form limited to in-frame rearrangements. Some clones are lacking; in checked studies, under half of them reflect an unresolved V gene, and why the rest are absent is not known. The sample table lists about 210,000 clones, over 75% of them with a count of one. About 2.4% of the sample belongs to the ten largest clones. What was sequenced was peripheral blood. All receptors come from a woman aged 70-85 years with COVID-19, enrolled during active disease.

This sequence joins TRBV7-9 and TRBJ2-7, with 10 bases that match TRBD1. There are 13 residues in the CDR3. The V segment lost 5 bases and the J segment 7 bases; nucleotides outside the gene matches: 5. Germline values: CDR1 SEHNR, CDR2 FQNEAQ (reference sequence). The CDR3 bases are TGTGCCAGCAGCAGAGGACAGGGGGGAGAGCAGTACTTC. As protein: CASSRGQGGEQYF.

CDR3 sequence (DNA): TGTGCCAGCAGCCAGCCGACAGATAACTATGGCTACACCTTC. Protein product: CASSQPTDNYGYTF. The gene calls are TRBV4-2 and TRBJ1-2, with D tentatively TRBD1 (5 bases). Per germline, CDR1 LGHNA and CDR2 YNFKEQ. The CDR3 sequence is 14 residues long. Trimming cost V 3 bases and J 1 base, with 9 bases left between them.

The rearrangement uses TRBV30 and TRBJ1-5, with D possibly matching TRBD1 (5 bases). V gave up 1 base and J gave up 7 bases, with 11 bases separating them. Germline CDR1 GTSNPN, CDR2 SVGIG (reference sequence). The CDR3 totals 13 residues. The CDR3 nucleotides read TGTGCCTGGAGTGAAGGGGTTGGACAGCCCCAGCATTTT. Protein sequence: CAWSEGVGQPQHF. Complete variable domain (other parts from reference TRBV30 and TRBJ1-5): SQTIHQWPATLVQPVGSPLSLECTVEGTSNPNLYWYRQAAGRGLQLLFYSVGIGQISSEVPQNLSASRPQDRQFILSSKKLLLSDSGFYLCAWSEGVGQPQHFGDGTRLSIL.

V is TRBV3-1 (or the pseudogene TRBV3-2) and J is TRBJ2-3; D is undetermined. Germline V gives CDR1 LGHDT, CDR2 YNNKEL (reference sequence). The CDR3 covers 15 residues. V shed 5 bases and J shed 0 bases, with 12 bases lying between them. CDR3 sequence: CASSFQMASTDTQYF. The DNA for the CDR3 is TGTGCCAGCAGCTTCCAAATGGCTAGCACAGATACGCAGTATTTT.

The rearrangement joins TRBV7-3 to TRBJ1-5; D might be TRBD1 (6 bases). The germline gives CDR1 SGHTA, CDR2 FQGTGA. V lost 5 bases and J lost 7, with 12 bases in between. The CDR3 has 13 residues. CDR3 sequence reads: CASSPDRTQPQHF. CDR3 DNA: TGTGCCAGCAGCCCCGACAGGACACAGCCCCAGCATTTT.